This T cell receptor (beta chain) was sequenced in a study of T cell repertoires in cytomegalovirus infection. Study context: In the study, CMV epitopes included recently identified HLA-C-restricted and well-studied HLA-B-restricted ones. Both CMV infection and a matching HLA type were indicated by public TCR beta signatures.

TCRdb re-called the reads with MiXCR, one entry per CDR3 protein. This table holds around 570,000 distinct CDR3 sequences, over 35% found once. This clonotype was detected a few times. The antigen remains unidentified. The germline CDR1 and CDR2 sequences are SQVTM and ANQGSEA. This CDR3 has 13 amino acids. V was cut by 3 bases and J by 5 bases, with 13 bases left in between. The clonotype originates from a human donor in good health (CMV status not recorded). Some clones in this sample may be carry-over from other donors' samples. The material was cultured PBMCs, obtained from culture after CMV antigen stimulation. V gene TRBV29-1 combines with J gene TRBJ1-2; D gene ambiguous. The CDR3 DNA sequence: TGCAGCGTTGATGGGAGGGCTGATTATGGCTACACCTTC. Amino acid sequence: CSVDGRADYGYTF.